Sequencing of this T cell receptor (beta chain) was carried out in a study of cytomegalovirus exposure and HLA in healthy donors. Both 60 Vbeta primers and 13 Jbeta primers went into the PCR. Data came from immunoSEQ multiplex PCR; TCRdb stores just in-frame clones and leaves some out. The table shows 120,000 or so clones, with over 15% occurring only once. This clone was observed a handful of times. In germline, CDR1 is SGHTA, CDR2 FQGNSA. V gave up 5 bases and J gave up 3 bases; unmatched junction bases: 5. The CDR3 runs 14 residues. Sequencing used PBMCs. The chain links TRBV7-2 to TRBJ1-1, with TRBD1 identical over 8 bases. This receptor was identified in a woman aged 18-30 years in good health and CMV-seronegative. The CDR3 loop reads CASSLQTGDTEAFF. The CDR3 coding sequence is TGTGCCAGCAGCCTCCAGACAGGGGACACTGAAGCTTTCTTT.